Presented here are 25 T cell receptor beta chains from one specimen sequenced in a study of T cells expressing NK-cell markers. TCRdb re-called the 5' RACE reads and gives one entry per CDR3 protein, without DNA. This sample carries a few hundred thousand distinct CDR3 sequences, with about 3.6% going to the ten biggest clones. Sequenced material: blood T cells: a sorted CD56 or NKG2C T cell subset, CD4+ or CD8+ T cells, or bulk PBMC T cells (not recorded which). Receptor source: a man between 18 and 35 years old in good health.

The chain recombines TRBV21-1 with TRBJ2-5; TCRdb's assignment of TRBD1 cannot be checked, as there is no DNA. TRBV21-1 is flagged as a pseudogene. This CDR3 spans 15 amino acids. The CDR3 sequence: CASSRTGGSGETQYF.

The rearrangement joins TRBV20-1 to TRBJ1-5; the TCRdb call, TRBD1, lacks DNA for checking. This CDR3 has 14 residues. Germline loops: CDR1 DFQATT, CDR2 SNEGSKA (reference sequence). CDR3 sequence: CSAEDRVNNQPQHF.

The genes are TRBV12-5 and TRBJ2-1; TCRdb lists TRBD1, though no DNA is available to test this call. CDR1 and CDR2 from the germline V gene are LGHNT and FRNRAP. The CDR3 is made up of 14 amino acids. CDR3 loop: CASGSPRDANEQFF.

This chain uses TRBV11-2 with TRBJ2-2. CDR1 is SGHAT, CDR2 FQNNGV, per germline. The CDR3 is 15 residues long. CDR3 sequence reads: CASSLDEINTGELFF.

The chain has TRBV27 and TRBJ2-7; TCRdb gives TRBD1 as the D gene, but with no DNA this cannot be confirmed. This CDR3 has 15 residues. Germline V gene lookup returns CDR1 MNHEY and CDR2 SMNVEV (reference sequence). The CDR3 loop reads CASSLRGYLVYEQYF.

The chain recombines TRBV27 with TRBJ2-1; TCRdb outputs TRBD1, but without DNA this stays unchecked. Germline CDR1 reads MNHEY; CDR2 reads SMNVEV (reference sequence). The CDR3 is 15 amino acids. The CDR3 loop is CASSPPGVGWYEQFF.

V usage is TRBV6-5 and J usage is TRBJ2-5; TCRdb's assignment of TRBD1 cannot be checked, as there is no DNA. The germline CDR1 and CDR2 sequences are MNHEY and SVGAGI. CDR3 length equals 15 residues. The CDR3 loop is CASSSQQGAWETQYF.

This chain uses TRBV20-1 with TRBJ1-6; lacking DNA, the TRBD1 call made by TCRdb goes unchecked. Germline-derived CDR1 and CDR2 are DFQATT and SNEGSKA (reference sequence). CDR3 size: 13 residues. This CDR3 reads CSASRGHNSPLHF.

V gene TRBV7-6 combines with J gene TRBJ2-2; absent DNA, TCRdb's TRBD1 call cannot be checked. Germline values: CDR1 SGHVS, CDR2 FNYEAQ. This CDR3 contains 16 residues. CDR3 sequence: CASSLAEGWNTGELFF.

The rearrangement uses TRBV11-2 and TRBJ1-1. CDR3 length: 15 residues. Germline lookup yields CDR1 SGHAT and CDR2 FQNNGV. CDR3 sequence reads: CASSLGQGRATEAFF. Variable domain in full (rest from reference TRBV11-2 and TRBJ1-1): EAGVAQSPRYKIIEKRQSVAFWCNPISGHATLYWYQQILGQGPKLLIQFQNNGVVDDSQLPKDRFSAERLKGVDSTLKIQPAKLEDSAVYLCASSLGQGRATEAFFGQGTRLTVV.

The chain employs TRBV15 and TRBJ2-2; as DNA is missing, the TRBD2 call by TCRdb cannot be tested. Germline V gives CDR1 LNHNV, CDR2 YYDKDF (reference sequence). The CDR3 covers 17 residues. The chain's CDR3 is CATSRDRRAGAAGELFF.

J is TRBJ2-1 and V is TRBV19; TCRdb gives TRBD1 as the D gene, but with no DNA this cannot be confirmed. This CDR3 comprises 15 residues. Germline V lookup: CDR1 LNHDA, CDR2 SQIVND (reference sequence). CDR3 amino acids: CASSTTGQLTDEQFF.

The chain uses TRBV28 and TRBJ2-1; TCRdb designates TRBD1, a call that cannot be tested without DNA. Germline assignment: CDR1 MDHEN and CDR2 SYDVKM. The CDR3 length is 14 residues. The CDR3 here is CASLEGGLYNEQFF.

The chain uses TRBV25-1 and TRBJ2-7; TCRdb's D call of TRBD1 is untestable without DNA. The germline gives CDR1 MGHDK, CDR2 SYGVNS. The CDR3 length is 14 residues. This CDR3 reads CASRGTGGRHEQYF.

The rearrangement links TRBV20-1 to TRBJ1-1. This CDR3 comprises 13 residues. Germline assignment: CDR1 DFQATT and CDR2 SNEGSKA (reference sequence). CDR3 in amino acids: CSARYGTAPEAFF.

The chain recombines TRBV5-1 with TRBJ2-3. The CDR3 covers 15 residues. CDR1 is SGHRS and CDR2 is YFSETQ in the germline V gene. This CDR3 reads CASSIDGASTDTQYF.

The genes are TRBV6-1 and TRBJ2-2; the D call of TRBD1 rests on TCRdb alone, since no DNA is present to check it. This CDR3 has 14 amino acids. The germline CDR1 and CDR2 sequences are MNHNS and SASEGT. The CDR3 spells CASRIGWGTGELFF.

This rearrangement joins TRBV12-3 or TRBV12-4 to TRBJ1-2; TCRdb's D call of TRBD1 is untestable without DNA. This CDR3 comprises 12 residues. CDR3 protein: CATPRDSYGYTF.

The chain employs TRBV11-2 and TRBJ2-4; the D gene TCRdb calls, TRBD2, cannot be checked with no DNA. This CDR3 is 15 amino acids long. Germline CDR1 SGHAT, CDR2 FQNNGV. The CDR3 reads CASSPSGVAKNIQYF.

This chain connects TRBV24-1 to TRBJ2-1; lacking DNA, the TRBD1 call made by TCRdb goes unchecked. Germline CDR1 reads KGHDR; CDR2 reads SFDVKD. The CDR3 extends over 14 amino acids. This CDR3 reads CATSDPGKYNEQFF.

CDR3: CSAGGQFSNEKLFF. V is TRBV20-1 and J is TRBJ1-4; TCRdb lists TRBD1, though no DNA is available to test this call. The CDR3 extends over 14 amino acids. Per germline, CDR1 DFQATT and CDR2 SNEGSKA (reference sequence).

The V and J genes are TRBV7-2 and TRBJ1-1; the D gene TCRdb calls, TRBD1, cannot be checked with no DNA. The CDR3 sequence is 16 residues long. Germline V CDR1 and CDR2: SGHTA, FQGNSA. CDR3 sequence reads: CASSPGQGFGRTEAFF. Combining the CDR3 with reference TRBV7-2 and TRBJ1-1 gives the whole variable domain GAGVSQSPSNKVTEKGKDVELRCDPISGHTALYWYRQSLGQGLEFLIYFQGNSAPDKSGLPSDRFSAERTGGSVSTLTIQRTQQEDSAVYLCASSPGQGFGRTEAFFGQGTRLTVV.

The chain links TRBV21-1 to TRBJ2-7. TRBV21-1 is recorded as a pseudogene. The CDR3 spans 17 residues. The CDR3 reads CASSKYRCGQRLYEQYF.

The chain has TRBV9 and TRBJ1-6. Germline CDR1 and CDR2: SGDLS and YYNGEE. This CDR3 contains 14 residues. The CDR3: CASSVTLGNSPLHF.

The CDR3 region is CASSFLEANSPLHF. The genes are TRBV12-3 or TRBV12-4 and TRBJ1-6. There are 14 residues in the CDR3.